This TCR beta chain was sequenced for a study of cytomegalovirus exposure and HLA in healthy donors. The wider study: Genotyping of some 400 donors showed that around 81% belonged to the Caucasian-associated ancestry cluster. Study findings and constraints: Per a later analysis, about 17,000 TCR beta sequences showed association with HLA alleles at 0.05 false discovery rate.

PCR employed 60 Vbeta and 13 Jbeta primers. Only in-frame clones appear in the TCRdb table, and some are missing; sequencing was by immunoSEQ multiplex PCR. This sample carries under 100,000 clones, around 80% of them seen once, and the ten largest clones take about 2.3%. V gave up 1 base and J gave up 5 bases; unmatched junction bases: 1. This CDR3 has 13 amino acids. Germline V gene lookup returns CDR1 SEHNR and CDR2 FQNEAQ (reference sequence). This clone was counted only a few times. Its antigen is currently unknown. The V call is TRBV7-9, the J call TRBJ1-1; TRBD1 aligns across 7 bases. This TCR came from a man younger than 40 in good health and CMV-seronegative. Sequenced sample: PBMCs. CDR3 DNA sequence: TGTGCCAGCAGCTTAGACAGGGGAACTGAAGCTTTCTTT. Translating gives CASSLDRGTEAFF. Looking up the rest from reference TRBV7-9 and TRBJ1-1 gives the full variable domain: DTGVSQNPRHKITKRGQNVTFRCDPISEHNRLYWYRQTLGQGPEFLTYFQNEAQLEKSRLLSDRFSAERPKGSFSTLEIQRTEQGDSAMYLCASSLDRGTEAFFGQGTRLTVV.